A selection of T cell receptor beta chains follows, all from one sample in a study of T cell responses to AZD1222 COVID-19 vaccine. The repertoire was sequenced with immunoSEQ multiplex PCR; TCRdb's copy has only in-frame clones and lacks some. The repertoire holds 150,000 to 200,000 clones, with roughly 92% as singletons. Material: peripheral blood, obtained on day 0 of AZD1222 vaccination. The receptors shown here come from an adult in good health. CDR3s include the opening cysteine and the closing phenylalanine or tryptophan.

V: TRBV21-1; J: TRBJ1-4; CDR3: CASGVRGKSNEKLFF
V: TRBV11-2; J: TRBJ2-3; CDR3: CASSLAVQRETDTQYF
V: TRBV6-5; J: TRBJ1-3; CDR3: CASSYSGTGSRNTIYF
V: TRBV19; J: TRBJ2-2; CDR3: CAGERDGGELFF
V: TRBV24-1; J: TRBJ2-3; CDR3: CATEGLDTDTQYF
V: TRBV6-1; J: TRBJ1-1; CDR3: CASSVRVTGTVGNTEAFF
V: TRBV11-2; J: TRBJ1-5; CDR3: CASSLEVNQPQHF
V: TRBV11-2; J: TRBJ1-1; CDR3: CASSLGGANTEAFF
V: TRBV7-9; J: TRBJ1-2; CDR3: CASSPRQGSYGYTF
V: TRBV10-2; J: TRBJ2-5; CDR3: CASSVMRQETQYF
V: TRBV28; J: TRBJ1-1; CDR3: CASSLTEGNTEAFF
V: TRBV5-1; J: TRBJ1-1; CDR3: CASSALDRVEAFF
V: TRBV19; J: TRBJ1-1; CDR3: CASALFVNTEAFF
V: TRBV28; J: TRBJ2-3; CDR3: CASSLTGGASDTQYF
V: TRBV15; J: TRBJ2-5; CDR3: CATSRFTGRGETQYF
V: TRBV27; J: TRBJ1-1; CDR3: CASSWGGGGEAFF
V: TRBV5-5; J: TRBJ1-2; CDR3: CASSPHRDSGTINYGYTF
V: TRBV10-2; J: TRBJ2-7; CDR3: CASSEENTGDYSYEQYF
V: TRBV24-1; J: TRBJ1-1; CDR3: CATRGYGTNTEAFF
V: TRBV6-5; J: TRBJ1-2; CDR3: CASSYLTDRVRGYTF
V: TRBV3-1/TRBV3-2; J: TRBJ1-1; CDR3: CASSQDTTEAFF
V: TRBV7-2; J: TRBJ2-3; CDR3: CAGQGAIGTDTQYF
V: TRBV4-1; J: TRBJ2-1; CDR3: CASSRINNEQFF
V: TRBV20-1; J: TRBJ2-7; CDR3: CSASPGTGESEQYF
V: TRBV10-3; J: TRBJ2-7; CDR3: CAISEEQSYEQYF
V: TRBV6-2/TRBV6-3; J: TRBJ1-4; CDR3: CASSYFSTREKLFF
V: TRBV19; J: TRBJ2-4; CDR3: CASSSTSLGKNIQYF
V: TRBV6-1; J: TRBJ2-7; CDR3: CASSGQGFDYEQYF
V: TRBV6-2/TRBV6-3; J: TRBJ1-5; CDR3: CASTPLRGASNQPQHF
V: TRBV5-5; J: TRBJ2-3; CDR3: CASSQQPFSSTDTQYF
V: TRBV29-1; J: TRBJ2-3; CDR3: CSVEFGQGDTQYF
V: TRBV11-2; J: TRBJ1-3; CDR3: CASSSQRGVGNTIYF
V: TRBV6-5; J: TRBJ2-1; CDR3: CASSHWRGPDEQFF
V: TRBV7-9; J: TRBJ2-3; CDR3: CASSYQGGPDTQYF
V: TRBV30; J: TRBJ1-1; CDR3: CAWRTGGTEAFF
V: TRBV27; J: TRBJ2-1; CDR3: CASRRTSGVNYNEQFF
V: TRBV2; J: TRBJ2-1; CDR3: CASSEDFSYNEQFF
V: TRBV19; J: TRBJ2-6; CDR3: CATSLSGANVLTF
V: TRBV20-1; J: TRBJ1-1; CDR3: CSASQGVEAFF
V: TRBV6-1; J: TRBJ1-6; CDR3: CASSERSGVGNNSPLHF
V: TRBV25-1; J: TRBJ1-1; CDR3: CATRTNWDTEAFF
V: TRBV20-1; J: TRBJ1-2; CDR3: CSASYGGGYTF
V: TRBV7-9; J: TRBJ2-3; CDR3: CASSPTSRRTDTQYF
V: TRBV3-1/TRBV3-2; J: TRBJ2-2; CDR3: CASSQGGNGELFF
V: TRBV2; J: TRBJ1-2; CDR3: CASSESAGGSYGYTF
V: TRBV27; J: TRBJ2-3; CDR3: CASSFLRPETTDTQYF
V: TRBV7-9; J: TRBJ1-2; CDR3: CASSAGTAGYTF
V: TRBV5-4; J: TRBJ1-1; CDR3: CASSLRTGTGGVGAFF
V: TRBV5-1; J: TRBJ2-5; CDR3: CASSTGGETQYF